Given below is one T cell receptor (beta chain) in context. This clonotype was counted many times. Its antigen has not been determined. Base quality data are lacking; no much larger clone is found one base away. This entry comes from a study of T cells in Graves' hyperthyroidism and ophthalmopathy (dated by TCRdb to between 2017 and 2020). Broadly, across the study: Peripheral blood was sampled at the time of initial diagnosis, prior to any treatment. To identify distinguishing TCR V-J signatures, a discovery cohort of some 100 patients was used, comprising some 43 with Graves' ophthalmopathy and approximately 57 with stable Graves' hyperthyroidism. An independent validation cohort of around 19 hyperthyroidism patients and over 15 patients who later progressed to ophthalmopathy tested prospective prediction of ophthalmopathy. The 95 to 100 discovery patients were randomly split 7:3 into training and test sets. In addition, the study compared T-cell repertoires in thyroid tissue and in blood from roughly six Graves' hyperthyroidism patients. Once sampling was done, hyperthyroidism patients were given methimazole at a starting dose of 30 mg daily, whereas ophthalmopathy patients were given high-dose intravenous methylprednisolone. The paper describes TCR Vbeta CDR3 sequencing of 135 peripheral blood samples, made up of 43 ophthalmopathy patients, 70 to 75 hyperthyroidism patients and around 17 progressor patients. Points the paper makes about the study in general: In validation, the model predicted progression to ophthalmopathy a median of about 6 months before onset, with 70% to 71% sensitivity and almost 75% specificity. A model built on a 13 V-J signature distinguished ophthalmopathy from stable hyperthyroidism, reaching roughly 88% sensitivity and 81.08% specificity in cross-validation and 80%/75% in testing. No statistical method was used to fix the sample size in advance, and group allocation was not hidden from the investigators. Blood samples also contained most of the expanded thyroid clonotypes (frequency above 0.001), which suggests that blood repertoires may reflect thyroid immune responses.

At the junction V is shortened by 10 bases and J by 2 bases, with 15 bases in between. The CDR3 holds 13 amino acids from the cysteine to the phenylalanine. Kept here is only the CDR3 DNA, which spans 39 bases and is read in frame from base 1. Based on the germline V gene, the CDR1 and CDR2 sequences are MNHNS and SASEGT. Stable Graves' hyperthyroidism was defined as the absence of progression to ophthalmopathy over 18 months of follow-up. The hyperthyroidism patients were between 18 and 65 years old and newly diagnosed, with a disease duration of less than 2 months. Exclusion was applied to patients with uncontrolled infections, other autoimmune diseases, pregnancy or lactation. Clinical symptoms, serum thyroxine and TRAb, thyroid ultrasound, and orbital computed tomography formed the basis for the diagnoses. PBMCs were separated from approximately 10 ml of fresh peripheral blood using Ficoll-Paque density gradient centrifugation. Trizol reagent was used to extract total RNA, and RNA quality was then checked on an Agilent 2100 Bioanalyzer.

TCR beta CDR3 regions were amplified from RNA transcripts. The first round of RT-PCR for the TCR CDR3 was performed with the HTBI primer set and the Qiagen OneStep RT-PCR kit. The libraries were constructed in a second round of multiplex PCR and then size-selected and purified. Paired-end sequencing of the libraries was performed with 100 bp reads on an Illumina HiSeq2000. On the study's bioinformatics: Raw data were processed with SOAPnuke, discarding reads with adapters, uncalled bases, mean Phred below 15, or no exact constant-primer or identifier match. COPE v1.2.5 was used to merge the high-quality paired reads, and each unique nucleotide sequence was defined as a clonotype. Clonotypes were aligned to IMGT TRBV, TRBD and TRBJ reference segments using MiTCR v1.1. Analysis was restricted to V-J combinations with a frequency above 0.0001, which covered 98% to 99.2% of repertoires. A TCS score was defined as the ratio between F50 (clonal expansion) and ExV (chaos), using BLOSUM62-based TCRdist between CDR3 peptides within each V-J. Welch's t-statistics and random forest reduced fewer than 550 V-J features to 13, which were used in a naive Bayes classifier (R e1071). TCRdb trimmed the raw reads at Q25, called clones with MiXCR and kept productive beta chains. Every CDR3 protein is listed once, alongside the most common genes and DNA of its rows. TCRdb's processing, not the authors', yielded these V and J calls. This sample lists 300,000 to 350,000 distinct CDR3 sequences; around a sixth were detected once. Together, the top ten hold around 50% of the sample.

In this chain, TRBV6-1 is recombined with TRBJ2-7, with no D gene named confidently. The sample consisted of blood. The origin of this receptor is a woman between 45 and 60 years old with Graves' hyperthyroidism. The CDR3 protein: CATSGPETYEQYF. In nucleotides, the sequence is TGTGCCACCTCCGGACCGGAAACCTACGAGCAGTACTTC.